The sequence of this T cell receptor beta chain was determined in a study of blood T cell repertoires in COVID-19. Authors' analysis steps: Amplifying reference gene primers gave estimates of nucleated cell counts. TCRdb's copy holds only in-frame clones and misses some; the assay was immunoSEQ multiplex PCR. V and J calls and clone size follow that table, whereas D and trimming were derived from the DNA. The sample yields 250,000 to 300,000 clones, approximately 90% seen once. The cohort comprised adults aged about 18 to 100 years residing in approximately 25 US areas. Donors were grouped by their self-reported clinical history. The material sequenced was PBMCs or T cells enriched from blood (not recorded which). The sequence derives from a woman aged 35 to 49 with acute COVID-19.

CDR3 sequence reads: CASSLGRSSYEQYF. The CDR3 DNA sequence: TGCGCCAGCAGCTTGGGGCGGAGCTCCTACGAGCAGTACTTC. The chain carries TRBV5-1 and TRBJ2-7; D gene ambiguous. The V gene lost 0 bases and the J gene lost 0 bases, with 7 bases spanning the gap. CDR1 is SGHRS, CDR2 YFSETQ, per germline. This CDR3 spans 14 amino acids. Complete variable domain (other parts from reference TRBV5-1 and TRBJ2-7): KAGVTQTPRYLIKTRGQQVTLSCSPISGHRSVSWYQQTPGQGLQFLFEYFSETQRNKGNFPGRFSGRQFSNSRSEMNVSTLELGDSALYLCASSLGRSSYEQYFGPGTRLTVT.